This T cell receptor beta chain emerged from a study of blood T cells in healthy people across ages. Each donor had around 10 milliliters of peripheral blood drawn. The CDR3 contains 16 residues. The V gene lost 3 bases and the J gene lost 2 bases, with 16 bases spanning the gap. Looked up from germline, CDR1 is SGHTA and CDR2 is FQGNSA. In its sample, this clonotype was seen a few times. Its target is not known. The second PCR ran roughly 6 to 12 cycles with a sample-barcoded 5' primer and J-beta primers. Tags on each cDNA molecule came from a template-switch adaptor with 12 random nucleotides. Each CDR3 protein is one row after TCRdb ran MiXCR on the 5' RACE reads. The sample holds about a million distinct CDR3 sequences, approximately 38% seen once. Study-wide findings and caveats: Age brought a roughly linear fall in TCR beta diversity measured per million T cells. A greater number of naive CD4+ cells and higher diversity distinguished long-lived donors from aged donors.

The source material was blood. The V and J genes are TRBV7-2 and TRBJ1-2; D unresolved. This receptor was obtained from a man aged 18 to 29 in good health. The CDR3 region is CASSLNGATPNYGYTF. In DNA form, the CDR3 reads TGTGCCAGCAGCTTGAACGGTGCCACCCCAAACTATGGCTACACCTTC.